This is a list of T cell receptor beta chains from one sample in a study of cytomegalovirus exposure and HLA in healthy donors. Measured with immunoSEQ multiplex PCR; TCRdb has only the in-frame clones, and not every one. Here the sample spans more than 90,000 clones, approximately 89% being singletons. The source material was PBMCs. The receptors were sampled from a man aged 30 to 45 in good health and CMV-seronegative. Both conserved end residues are part of each CDR3. Each record gives: J gene, D gene, clone size, V gene, CDR3 DNA, CDR3 protein. A D gene is named only where the DNA matches it firmly. Clone size is stated in some rows and not others, as once, few, many or a class when expanded.

j_gene: TRBJ2-3
d_gene: TRBD1
abundance: .
v_gene: TRBV7-9
CDR3nt: TGTGCCAGCAGCGAGCAGGGGGACAGCCCGCAGTATTTT
CDR3aa: CASSEQGDSPQYF

j_gene: TRBJ2-7
d_gene: TRBD1
abundance: .
v_gene: TRBV28
CDR3nt: TGTGCCAGCAGGCCGCCGGGACAGGGCAGCCACGAGCAGTACTTC
CDR3aa: CASRPPGQGSHEQYF

j_gene: TRBJ1-5
d_gene: .
abundance: .
v_gene: TRBV5-6
CDR3nt: TGTGCCAGCAGCTTGGACGCAGGGGACGCCAATCAGCCCCAGCATTTT
CDR3aa: CASSLDAGDANQPQHF

j_gene: TRBJ2-7
d_gene: TRBD2
abundance: .
v_gene: TRBV7-3
CDR3nt: TGTGCCAGCAGCTTGACTGCGGGAGGATACGAGCAGTACTTC
CDR3aa: CASSLTAGGYEQYF

j_gene: TRBJ2-3
d_gene: .
abundance: .
v_gene: TRBV9
CDR3nt: TGTGCCAGCAGCGTAGTAGCCTCCTCCGATACGCAGTATTTT
CDR3aa: CASSVVASSDTQYF

j_gene: TRBJ1-2
d_gene: TRBD1
abundance: .
v_gene: TRBV25-1
CDR3nt: TGTGCCAGCAGTGGACCGGGACAGGGGGCGCTGACCTTC
CDR3aa: CASSGPGQGALTF

j_gene: TRBJ2-7
d_gene: TRBD1
abundance: .
v_gene: TRBV6-4
CDR3nt: TGTGCCAGCAGTGAGAGTCCCGGGACAGGGTCCGAGCAGTACTTC
CDR3aa: CASSESPGTGSEQYF

j_gene: TRBJ2-3
d_gene: TRBD2
abundance: .
v_gene: TRBV4-2
CDR3nt: TGTGCCAGCAGCCAAGCCTCGGCGGGGGGACCCACAGATACGCAGTATTTT
CDR3aa: CASSQASAGGPTDTQYF

j_gene: TRBJ1-2
d_gene: TRBD1
abundance: .
v_gene: TRBV13
CDR3nt: TGTGCCAGCAGCTTAGGCCCCGGGACAGGGGATGGCTACACCTTC
CDR3aa: CASSLGPGTGDGYTF

j_gene: TRBJ1-6
d_gene: .
abundance: .
v_gene: TRBV28
CDR3nt: TGTGCCAGCAGTGAACTACAGGGCTTAGGAAAGTCACCCCTCCACTTT
CDR3aa: CASSELQGLGKSPLHF

j_gene: TRBJ1-3
d_gene: .
abundance: .
v_gene: TRBV4-2
CDR3nt: TGTGCCAGCAGCCAATCAGGCATCTCTGGAAACACCATATATTTT
CDR3aa: CASSQSGISGNTIYF

j_gene: TRBJ2-4
d_gene: .
abundance: .
v_gene: TRBV11-2
CDR3nt: TGTGCCAGCAGCTTTCAGGGAATAAACATTCAGTACTTC
CDR3aa: CASSFQGINIQYF

j_gene: TRBJ2-5
d_gene: TRBD1
abundance: few
v_gene: TRBV7-9
CDR3nt: TGTGCCAGCACAGACAGGGGTCTAAACGACCAACAGACCCAGTACTTC
CDR3aa: CASTDRGLNDQQTQYF

j_gene: TRBJ1-5
d_gene: .
abundance: .
v_gene: TRBV18
CDR3nt: TGTGCCAGCTCAGGCGCGGGAGGGAGCAATCAGCCCCAGCATTTT
CDR3aa: CASSGAGGSNQPQHF